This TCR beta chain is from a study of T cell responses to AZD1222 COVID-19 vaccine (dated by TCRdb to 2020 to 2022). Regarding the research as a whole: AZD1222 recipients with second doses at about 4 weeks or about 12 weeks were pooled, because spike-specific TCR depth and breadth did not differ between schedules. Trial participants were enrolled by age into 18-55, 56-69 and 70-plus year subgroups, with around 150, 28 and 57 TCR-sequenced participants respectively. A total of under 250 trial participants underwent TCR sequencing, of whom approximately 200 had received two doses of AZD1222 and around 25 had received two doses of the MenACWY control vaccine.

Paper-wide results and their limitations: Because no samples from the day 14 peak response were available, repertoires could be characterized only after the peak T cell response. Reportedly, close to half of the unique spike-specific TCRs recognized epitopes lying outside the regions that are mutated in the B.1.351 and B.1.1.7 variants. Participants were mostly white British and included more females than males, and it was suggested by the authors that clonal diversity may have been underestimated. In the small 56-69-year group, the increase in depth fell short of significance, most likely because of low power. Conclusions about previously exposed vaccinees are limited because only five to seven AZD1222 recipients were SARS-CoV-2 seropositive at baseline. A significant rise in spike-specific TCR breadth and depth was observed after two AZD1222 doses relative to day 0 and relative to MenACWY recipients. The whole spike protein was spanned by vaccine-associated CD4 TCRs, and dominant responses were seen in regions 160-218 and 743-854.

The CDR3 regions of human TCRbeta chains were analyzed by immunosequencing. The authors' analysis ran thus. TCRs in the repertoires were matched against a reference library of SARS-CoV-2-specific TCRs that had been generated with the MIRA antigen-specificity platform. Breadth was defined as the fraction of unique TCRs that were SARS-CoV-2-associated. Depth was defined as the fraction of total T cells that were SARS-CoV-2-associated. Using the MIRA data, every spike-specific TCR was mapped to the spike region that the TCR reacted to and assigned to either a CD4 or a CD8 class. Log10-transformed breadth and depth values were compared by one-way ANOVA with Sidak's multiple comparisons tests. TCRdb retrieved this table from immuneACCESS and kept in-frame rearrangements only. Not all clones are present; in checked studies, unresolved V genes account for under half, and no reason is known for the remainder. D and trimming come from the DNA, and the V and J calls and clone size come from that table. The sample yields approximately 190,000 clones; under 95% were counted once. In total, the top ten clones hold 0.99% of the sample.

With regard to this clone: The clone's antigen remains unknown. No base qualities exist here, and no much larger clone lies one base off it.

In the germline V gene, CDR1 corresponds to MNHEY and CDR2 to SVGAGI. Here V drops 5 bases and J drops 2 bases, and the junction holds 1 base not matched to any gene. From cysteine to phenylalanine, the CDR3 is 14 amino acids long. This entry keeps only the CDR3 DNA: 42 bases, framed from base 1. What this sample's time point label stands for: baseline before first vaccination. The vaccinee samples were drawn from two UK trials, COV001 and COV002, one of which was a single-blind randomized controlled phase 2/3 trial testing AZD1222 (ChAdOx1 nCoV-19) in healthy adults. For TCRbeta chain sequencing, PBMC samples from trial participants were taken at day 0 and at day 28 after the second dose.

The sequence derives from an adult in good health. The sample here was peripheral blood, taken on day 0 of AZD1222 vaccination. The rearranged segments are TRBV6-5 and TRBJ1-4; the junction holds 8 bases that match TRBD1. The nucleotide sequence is TGTGCCAGCAGTCACAGGGGGACTAATGAAAAACTGTTTTTT. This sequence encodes CASSHRGTNEKLFF.